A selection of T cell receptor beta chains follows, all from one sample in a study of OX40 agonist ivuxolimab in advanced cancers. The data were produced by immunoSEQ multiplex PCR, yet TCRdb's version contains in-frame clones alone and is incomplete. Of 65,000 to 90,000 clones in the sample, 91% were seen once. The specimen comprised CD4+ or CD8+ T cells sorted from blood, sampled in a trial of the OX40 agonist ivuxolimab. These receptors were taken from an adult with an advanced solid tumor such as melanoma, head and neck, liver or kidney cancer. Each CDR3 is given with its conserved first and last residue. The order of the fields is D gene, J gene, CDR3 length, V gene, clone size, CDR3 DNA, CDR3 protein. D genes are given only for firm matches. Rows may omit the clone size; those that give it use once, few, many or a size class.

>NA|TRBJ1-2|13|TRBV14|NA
TGTGCCAGCAGCCAAGTCGGGACCTATGGCTACACCTTC
CASSQVGTYGYTF
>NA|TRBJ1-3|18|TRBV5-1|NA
TGCGCCAGCAGCTTGAACCCCAAGGACGCCATCTCTGGAAACACCATATATTTT
CASSLNPKDAISGNTIYF
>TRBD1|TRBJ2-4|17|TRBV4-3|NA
TGCGCCAGCAGCCAATTCAGGGGGTCGGAAGCCAAAAACATTCAGTACTTC
CASSQFRGSEAKNIQYF
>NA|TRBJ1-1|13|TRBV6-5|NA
TGTGCCAGCAGTTACAACAGGAACACTGAAGCTTTCTTT
CASSYNRNTEAFF
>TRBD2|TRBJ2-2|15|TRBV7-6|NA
TGTGCCAGCAGCTTATCCGGGGGGGCCACCGGGGAGCTGTTTTTT
CASSLSGGATGELFF
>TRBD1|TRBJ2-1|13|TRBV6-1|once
TGTGCCAGCACCGGGACAGGGATTGGTGAGCAGTTCTTC
CASTGTGIGEQFF
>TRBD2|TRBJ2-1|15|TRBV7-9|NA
TGTGCCAGCACCCGCTTTGGGCGGGGGGCCTATGAGCAGTTCTTC
CASTRFGRGAYEQFF
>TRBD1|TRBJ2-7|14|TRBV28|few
TGTGCCAGCAGTAGACAGGGTATCTCCTACGAGCAGTACTTC
CASSRQGISYEQYF
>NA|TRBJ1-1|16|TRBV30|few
TGTGCCTGGGGGAAAGGGGCGGGGATAATGAACACTGAAGCTTTCTTT
CAWGKGAGIMNTEAFF
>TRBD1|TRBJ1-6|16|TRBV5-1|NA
TGCGCCAGCAGCCTCCTTTCGGGACAGGGGTTTCCACCCCTCCACTTT
CASSLLSGQGFPPLHF
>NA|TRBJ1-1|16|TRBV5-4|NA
TGTGCCAGCAGCTTGGTTGCTGGTGGTCGGGGCACTGAAGCTTTCTTT
CASSLVAGGRGTEAFF
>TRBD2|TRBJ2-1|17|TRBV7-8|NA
TGTGCCAGCAGCTTAGTAGGTAGCGGGGGGCGTTACAATGAGCAGTTCTTC
CASSLVGSGGRYNEQFF
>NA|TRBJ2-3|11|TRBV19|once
TGTGCCAGTATCTTAGATGGTACGCAGTATTTT
CASILDGTQYF
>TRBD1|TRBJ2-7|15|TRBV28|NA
TGTGCCAGCAGTGCCACCGGGACAGGGGATGACGAGCAGTACTTC
CASSATGTGDDEQYF
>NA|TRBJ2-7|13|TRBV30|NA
TGTGCCTGGACAAGAGGCGGGACCTACGAGCAGTACTTC
CAWTRGGTYEQYF
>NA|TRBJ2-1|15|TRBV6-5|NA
TGTGCCAGCAGTTACTCATGGAGCTCCTACAATGAGCAGTTCTTC
CASSYSWSSYNEQFF
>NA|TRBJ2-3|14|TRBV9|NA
TGTGCCAGCAGCGCCGGGGATTACACAGATACGCAGTATTTT
CASSAGDYTDTQYF
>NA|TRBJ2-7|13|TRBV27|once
TGTGCCAGCAGTTTCCGGAGCTCCTACGAGCAGTACTTC
CASSFRSSYEQYF
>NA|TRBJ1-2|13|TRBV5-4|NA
TGTGCCAGCAGCCCGAGGGATCAGGCTGGCTACACCTTC
CASSPRDQAGYTF
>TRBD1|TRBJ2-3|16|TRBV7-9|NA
TGTGCCAGCAGCTTAGCGACAGGGGAACGCACAGATACGCAGTATTTT
CASSLATGERTDTQYF
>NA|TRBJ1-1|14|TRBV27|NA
TGTGCCAGCAGTCTAGGGAACTCGAACACTGAAGCTTTCTTT
CASSLGNSNTEAFF
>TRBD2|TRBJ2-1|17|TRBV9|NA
TGTGCCAGCAGCAACCGACTAGCGGCCAGCTCCTACAATGAGCAGTTCTTC
CASSNRLAASSYNEQFF
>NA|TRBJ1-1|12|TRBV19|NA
TGTGCCAGTAGTATTCAGGGCACTGAAGCTTTCTTT
CASSIQGTEAFF
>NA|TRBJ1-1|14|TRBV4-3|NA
TGCGCCAGCAGCCTTGCGGACCGTATTAGCGAAGCTTTCTTT
CASSLADRISEAFF
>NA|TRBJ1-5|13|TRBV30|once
TGTGCCTGGAGCCCAGAGAGCAATCAGCCCCAGCATTTT
CAWSPESNQPQHF
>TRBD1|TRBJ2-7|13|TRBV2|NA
TGTGCCAGCAGTGAAGACAGGGGGTACGAGCAGTACTTC
CASSEDRGYEQYF
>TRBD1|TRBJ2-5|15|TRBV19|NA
TGTGCCAGTAGTAAGGGACAGAATTACCAAGAGACCCAGTACTTC
CASSKGQNYQETQYF
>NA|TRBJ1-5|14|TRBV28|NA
TGTGCCAGCAGTTTACTGATTAGCAATCAGCCCCAGCATTTT
CASSLLISNQPQHF
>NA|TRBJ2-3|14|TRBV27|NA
TGTGCCAGCAACCAACCAGCAGAGGGGGATACGCAGTATTTT
CASNQPAEGDTQYF
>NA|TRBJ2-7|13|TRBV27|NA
TGTGCCAGCAGTCCGGGCCCGAACTACGAGCAGTACTTC
CASSPGPNYEQYF
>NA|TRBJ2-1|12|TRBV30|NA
TGTGCCTGGAGCGAACTGAACAATGAGCAGTTCTTC
CAWSELNNEQFF
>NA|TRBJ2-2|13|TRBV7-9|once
TGTGCCGGCACCACCACCAAGACCGGGGAGCTGTTTTTT
CAGTTTKTGELFF
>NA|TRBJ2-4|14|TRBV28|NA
TGTGCCACCCGACCCCCGGTAGCCAAAAACATTCAGTACTTC
CATRPPVAKNIQYF
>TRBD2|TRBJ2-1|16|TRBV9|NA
TGTGCCAGCAGCGGTGGACTAGCGGGAGTAGACAATGAGCAGTTCTTC
CASSGGLAGVDNEQFF
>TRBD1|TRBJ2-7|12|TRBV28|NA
TGTGCCAGCATGGGACAGATCTACGAGCAGTACTTC
CASMGQIYEQYF
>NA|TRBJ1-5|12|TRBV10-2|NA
TGCGCCAGCAAGGAAAGCAATCAGCCCCAGCATTTT
CASKESNQPQHF
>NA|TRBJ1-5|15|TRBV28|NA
TGTGCCAGCAGTTTATTGGCAGGCCCCAATCAGCCCCAGCATTTT
CASSLLAGPNQPQHF
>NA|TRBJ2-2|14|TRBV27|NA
TGTGCCAGCAGTTGGTACGGTGGGACCGGGGAGCTGTTTTTT
CASSWYGGTGELFF
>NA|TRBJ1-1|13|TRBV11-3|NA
TGTGCCAGCAGCCCAAGGGGGAAGGCTGAAGCTTTCTTT
CASSPRGKAEAFF
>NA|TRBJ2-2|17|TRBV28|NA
TGTGCCAGCAGTTTATATGGACAGATGACGAACACCGGGGAGCTGTTTTTT
CASSLYGQMTNTGELFF
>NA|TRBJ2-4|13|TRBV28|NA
TGTGCCAGCAGTTTCCCTGACCAAAACATTCAGTACTTC
CASSFPDQNIQYF
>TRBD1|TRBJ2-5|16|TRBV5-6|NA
TGTGCCAGCAGCTTGGCCGTCAGGGGGCTGGGAGAGACCCAGTACTTC
CASSLAVRGLGETQYF
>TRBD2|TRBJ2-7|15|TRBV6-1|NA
TGTGCCAGCAGTGAAGCTGCGGGGGGGCTATACGAGCAGTACTTC
CASSEAAGGLYEQYF
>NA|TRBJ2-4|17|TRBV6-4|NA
TGTGCCAGCACCCGGCTTGGGACACAGACTATTCACAGTTTTCAGTACTTC
CASTRLGTQTIHSFQYF
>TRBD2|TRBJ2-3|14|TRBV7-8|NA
TGTGCCAGCAGCTTTAGCGGGAGCCCAGATACGCAGTATTTT
CASSFSGSPDTQYF
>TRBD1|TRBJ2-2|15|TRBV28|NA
TGTGCCTGTGATACCGGGACAGGAAACACCGGGGAGCTGTTTTTT
CACDTGTGNTGELFF
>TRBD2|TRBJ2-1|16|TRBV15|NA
TGTGCCACCAGCAGAGATCGGGAGGGCCTGGGAAATGAGCAGTTCTTC
CATSRDREGLGNEQFF
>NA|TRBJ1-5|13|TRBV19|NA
TGTGCCAGTAGTTCAGACTGGGATCAGCCCCAGCATTTT
CASSSDWDQPQHF
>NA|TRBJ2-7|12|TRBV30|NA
TGTGCCTGGAGTGTCGGGGGGCGAGAGCAGTACTTC
CAWSVGGREQYF
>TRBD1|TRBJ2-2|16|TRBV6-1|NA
TGTGCCAGCAGTGGATACAGGGGGCGCGACACCGGGGAGCTGTTTTTT
CASSGYRGRDTGELFF
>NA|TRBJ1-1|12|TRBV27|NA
TGTGCCACCATTTCCCTGGGGGAGGGTGCTTTCTTT
CATISLGEGAFF